The T cell receptor (beta chain) described here comes from a study of cytomegalovirus exposure and HLA in healthy donors. Study-wide results and caveats: One later analysis reportedly identified an Asian-associated ancestry cluster that showed fewer N-insertions than the approximately 700-donor mean. In a later analysis, CMV-associated beta chains were mostly HLA-associated, it appeared.

Note on this clone: The antigen remains undetermined.

Regarding donors, all were healthy bone marrow donors. At collection, donors were nominally healthy, but unrecorded immune exposures were probable. The PCR employed 60 Vbeta primers together with 13 Jbeta primers. Sequenced by immunoSEQ multiplex PCR; TCRdb stores in-frame clones only, minus some. This sample yields approximately 85,000 clones, of which roughly 78% are seen a single time; 6% to 8% belongs to the top ten. This TCR derives from a young man in good health and CMV-seronegative. What was sequenced was PBMCs.

The CDR3 DNA reads as TGTGCCAGCAGCTTAGGCCTGAGCTCCTACAATGAGCAGTTCTTC. Its translation: CASSLGLSSYNEQFF. The chain joins TRBV7-9 to TRBJ2-1; D ambiguous. The CDR3 is 15 amino acids. Germline CDR1 SEHNR, CDR2 FQNEAQ (reference sequence). The germline V and J ends were trimmed by 1 base and 0 bases, with 7 bases remaining between them.